Following are 13 T cell receptor beta chains from one sample sequenced in a study of OX40 agonist ivuxolimab in advanced cancers. Data came from immunoSEQ multiplex PCR; TCRdb stores just in-frame clones and leaves some out. The sample gives tens of thousands of clones, 80% to 90% of which show up once; around 2.9% is in the top ten. The source was CD4+ or CD8+ T cells sorted from blood, collected in a trial of the OX40 agonist ivuxolimab. These receptors all stem from an adult with an advanced solid tumor such as melanoma, head and neck, liver or kidney cancer.

V usage is TRBV7-2 and J usage is TRBJ2-3; perhaps TRBD1 as D (6 bases). The CDR3 extends over 13 amino acids. Trimming removed 7 bases at V and 4 bases at J, with 12 bases between. CDR1 and CDR2 from the germline V gene are SGHTA and FQGNSA. The CDR3 nucleotides are TGTGCCAGCATGGGGGCGGTTCCAGATACGCAGTATTTT. Protein sequence: CASMGAVPDTQYF.

To note about this clone: A junction boundary mismatches the germline segment, possibly from a read error. CDR3 sequence (DNA): TGTGCCAGCCCACCAAGGACTAACACCGGGGAGCTGTTTTTT. This encodes CASPPRTNTGELFF. The rearrangement joins TRBV18 to TRBJ2-2, with a tentative D call TRBD2 (5 bases). CDR1 and CDR2 from the germline V gene are KGHSH and LQKENI. CDR3 length equals 14 residues.

This chain joins TRBV28 and TRBJ1-5; possibly TRBD1 for D (5 bases). The CDR3 sequence is 14 residues long. Between the trimmed V and J ends, which lost 3 bases and 6 bases, there was a span of 12 bases. Germline V CDR1 and CDR2: MDHEN, SYDVKM. The CDR3 is CASSLAAGFQPQHF. As DNA, the CDR3 is TGTGCCAGCAGTTTGGCGGCAGGGTTTCAGCCCCAGCATTTT. Full variable domain (remainder filled in from reference TRBV28 and TRBJ1-5): DVKVTQSSRYLVKRTGEKVFLECVQDMDHENMFWYRQDPGLGLRLIYFSYDVKMKEKGDIPEGYSVSREKKERFSLILESASTNQTSMYLCASSLAAGFQPQHFGDGTRLSIL.

The chain combines TRBV29-1 with TRBJ2-7; 10 nucleotides align to TRBD2. Germline values: CDR1 SQVTM, CDR2 ANQGSEA. The CDR3 is 12 amino acids. Here the CDR3 reads CSIASGSGEQYF. DNA of the CDR3: TGCAGTATCGCTAGCGGGAGTGGTGAGCAGTACTTC.

The chain combines TRBV7-9 with TRBJ2-5, with 8 bases aligning to TRBD1. This CDR3 is 15 amino acids long. Germline lookup yields CDR1 SEHNR and CDR2 FQNEAQ (reference sequence). With V trimmed by 1 base and J by 5 bases, 6 bases remained unmatched. The CDR3 nucleotides are TGTGCCAGCAGCTTAGGAGGACAGGGACGGGAGACCCAGTACTTC. It specifies CASSLGGQGRETQYF.

The V gene is TRBV7-6, the J gene TRBJ1-2; D remains unclear. V lost 1 base and J lost 8, with 2 bases in between. The CDR3 is 10 residues long. Germline lookup yields CDR1 SGHVS and CDR2 FNYEAQ. The CDR3 sequence: CASSLGGYTF. The CDR3 DNA reads as TGTGCCAGCAGCTTAGGCGGCTACACCTTC. Full variable domain (outside the CDR3, taken from reference TRBV7-6 and TRBJ1-2): GAGVSQSPRYKVTKRGQDVALRCDPISGHVSLYWYRQALGQGPEFLTYFNYEAQQDKSGLPNDRFSAERPEGSISTLTIQRTEQRDSAMYRCASSLGGYTFGSGTRLTVV.

This sequence joins TRBV28 and TRBJ2-5; possibly TRBD2 for D (5 bases). The ends were cut back, 6 bases at V and 5 bases at J, with 16 bases in the middle. Germline values: CDR1 MDHEN, CDR2 SYDVKM. The length of the CDR3 is 14 residues. CDR3 DNA sequence: TGTGCCAGCAGCATTAGCGACGGGCGGGAGACCCAGTACTTC. Translating it yields CASSISDGRETQYF.

In this sample, this clone turned up a few times. CDR3 protein: CASSPSAGGPENIQYF. CDR3 nucleotide sequence: TGTGCCAGCAGCCCCTCAGCGGGAGGGCCAGAAAACATTCAGTACTTC. The chain couples TRBV6-4 to TRBJ2-4; the match to TRBD2 covers 10 bases. After removal of 6 bases from V and 5 bases from J, the junction contained 10 bases not matched to a gene. Germline CDR1 is MRHNA and CDR2 is SNTAGT. The CDR3 extends over 16 amino acids.

In its sample, this clone was seen a few times. The gene calls are TRBV15 and TRBJ1-4; D gene uncertain. The CDR3 totals 14 residues. CDR1 and CDR2 (germline): LNHNV, YYDKDF (reference sequence). Trimming took 7 bases from V and 4 from J, leaving 13 bases between them. CDR3 bases: TGTGCCACCATTATGGGGTATGGTAATGAAAAACTGTTTTTT. This translates into CATIMGYGNEKLFF.

The V and J genes are TRBV27 and TRBJ2-3, with no clear D. V was clipped by 5 bases and J by 0 bases, with 9 bases between them. The CDR3 is 14 residues long. From germline, CDR1 is MNHEY and CDR2 SMNVEV (reference sequence). CDR3 coding DNA: TGTGCCAGCAGTCTAAGAACTAGCACAGATACGCAGTATTTT. This translates into CASSLRTSTDTQYF.

The V call is TRBV19, the J call TRBJ1-6, with 11 bases fitting TRBD1. V lost 3 bases, J lost 8 bases, and 3 bases stayed unmatched. The CDR3 has 15 residues. CDR1 and CDR2 from the germline V gene are LNHDA and SQIVND (reference sequence). CDR3 region: CASSIRDRGYSPLHF. The CDR3 DNA sequence: TGTGCCAGTAGTATCCGGGACAGGGGGTATTCACCCCTCCACTTT. Full variable domain (rest looked up from reference TRBV19 and TRBJ1-6): DGGITQSPKYLFRKEGQNVTLSCEQNLNHDAMYWYRQDPGQGLRLIYYSQIVNDFQKGDIAEGYSVSREKKESFPLTVTSAQKNPTAFYLCASSIRDRGYSPLHFGNGTRLTVT.

This clone has just a few counts. The rearrangement joins TRBV28 to TRBJ1-2; perhaps TRBD1 as D (6 bases). CDR3 length equals 13 residues. V lost 6 bases to trimming and J lost 5 bases, with 13 bases between them. Germline V CDR1 and CDR2: MDHEN, SYDVKM. The CDR3 coding sequence is TGTGCCAGCAGGCCCCCGGACAGTTATGGCTACACCTTC. Encoded protein: CASRPPDSYGYTF.

The CDR3 is CASSLQPGAMNTEAFF. CDR3 DNA: TGTGCCAGCAGCCTCCAACCAGGGGCTATGAACACTGAAGCTTTCTTT. V is TRBV7-2 and J is TRBJ1-1; a possible D gene is TRBD1 (6 bases). V was pared by 5 bases and J by 0 bases, with 16 bases between. The CDR3 length is 16 residues. Germline lookup yields CDR1 SGHTA and CDR2 FQGNSA.